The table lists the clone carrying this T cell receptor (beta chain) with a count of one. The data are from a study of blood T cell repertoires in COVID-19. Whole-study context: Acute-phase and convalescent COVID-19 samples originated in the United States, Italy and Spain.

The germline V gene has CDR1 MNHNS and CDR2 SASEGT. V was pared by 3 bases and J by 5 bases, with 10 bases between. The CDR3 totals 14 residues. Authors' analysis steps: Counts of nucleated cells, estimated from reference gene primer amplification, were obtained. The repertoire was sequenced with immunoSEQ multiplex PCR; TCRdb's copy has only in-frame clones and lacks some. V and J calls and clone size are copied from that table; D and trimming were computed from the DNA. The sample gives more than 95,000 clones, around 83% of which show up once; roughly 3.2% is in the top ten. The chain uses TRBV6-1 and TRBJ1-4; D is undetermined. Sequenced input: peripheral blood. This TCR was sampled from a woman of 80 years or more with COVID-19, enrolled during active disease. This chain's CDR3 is CASSEGRYNEKLFF. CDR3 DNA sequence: TGTGCCAGCAGTGAGGGGAGGTACAATGAAAAACTGTTTTTT.